This T cell receptor beta chain was sequenced during a study of cytomegalovirus exposure and HLA in healthy donors. Per germline, CDR1 SGHDT and CDR2 YYEEEE. The CDR3 extends over 16 amino acids. Losses at the gene ends were 4 bases for V and 2 bases for J; bases not matched to a gene: 8. A multiplex PCR was run with 60 Vbeta primers and 13 Jbeta primers. TCRdb keeps only in-frame clones here, not all; method: immunoSEQ multiplex PCR. This table holds about 150,000 clones, approximately 79% found once. The sequence came from a man aged 45-60 years in good health and CMV-seropositive. The rearrangement links TRBV5-6 to TRBJ1-2; 10 bases are shared with TRBD1. Source material: PBMCs. This CDR3 reads CASSPSAGQGNYGYTF. The CDR3 coding sequence is TGTGCCAGCAGCCCATCAGCGGGACAGGGGAACTATGGCTACACCTTC.